Listed below are T cell receptor beta chains from one sample, sequenced in a study of T cell repertoires in cytomegalovirus infection. TCRdb independently ran MiXCR on the reads; one entry per CDR3 protein. The sample consists of 550,000 to 850,000 distinct CDR3 sequences, 30% to 35% of them appearing once. Which antigens these TCRs recognize remains unknown. Sample: cultured PBMCs, taken from culture after CMV antigen stimulation. The source of these receptors is a human donor in good health (CMV status not recorded). Some clones in this sample may be carry-over from other donors' samples. Both conserved end residues are part of each CDR3. Each record gives: V gene, J gene, clone size, D gene, CDR3 protein, CDR3 DNA. D genes are given only for firm matches. For some rows the clone size is stated as once, few or many, or as a class when expanded; others skip it.

>TRBV27|TRBJ1-1|.|.
CASSPGTHWHKAFF
TGTGCCAGCAGTCCTGGGACCCACTGGCATAAAGCTTTCTTT
>TRBV6-1|TRBJ2-3|few|TRBD1
CASSDPGTGLGTDTQYF
TGTGCCAGCAGTGACCCTGGGACAGGGCTGGGCACAGATACGCAGTATTTT
>TRBV7-6|TRBJ1-3|few|.
CASSPQDRPRRIYF
TGTGCCAGCAGCCCCCAGGACCGTCCTCGCCGGATATATTTT
>TRBV7-2|TRBJ2-7|many|.
CASSPRPPHEQYF
TGTGCCAGCAGCCCCCGCCCCCCCCACGAGCAGTACTTC
>TRBV4-1|TRBJ2-1|.|TRBD2
CASSHPGLAGNNEQFF
TGCGCCAGCAGCCACCCCGGACTAGCGGGAAACAATGAGCAGTTCTTC
>TRBV10-2|TRBJ2-1|few|TRBD2
CASSGLAATYNEQFF
TGCGCCAGTTCAGGGCTAGCGGCCACCTACAATGAGCAGTTCTTC
>TRBV19|TRBJ1-3|few|.
CASSIGPGSGNTIYF
TGTGCCAGTAGTATCGGGCCGGGGTCCGGAAACACCATATATTTT
>TRBV7-2|TRBJ2-3|many|.
CAASGGPLTDTQYF
TGTGCCGCGAGTGGGGGGCCACTCACAGATACGCAGTATTTT
>TRBV7-9|TRBJ2-7|.|TRBD1
CASSRTGYPYEQYF
TGTGCCAGCAGCCGGACAGGGTATCCCTACGAGCAGTACTTC
>TRBV7-6|TRBJ2-3|few|TRBD1
CASSFTRGPTDTQYF
TGTGCCAGCAGCTTTACCAGGGGGCCAACAGATACGCAGTATTTT
>TRBV5-5|TRBJ1-2|.|.
CASSLTGRMDGYTF
TGTGCCAGCAGCTTGACAGGTCGGATGGATGGCTACACCTTC
>TRBV29-1|TRBJ2-7|.|.
CSVEDPKGAPYEQYF
TGCAGCGTTGAAGATCCAAAGGGTGCCCCCTACGAGCAGTACTTC
>TRBV7-2|TRBJ2-1|few|TRBD1
CASSTRDRVYNEQFF
TGTGCCAGCAGCACTCGGGACAGGGTTTACAATGAGCAGTTCTTC
>TRBV15|TRBJ1-2|few|.
CATSRAGPNYGYTF
TGTGCCACCAGCAGAGCGGGACCTAACTATGGCTACACCTTC
>TRBV3-1|TRBJ2-7|once|.
CASSQDIWAGYHEQYF
TGTGCCAGCAGCCAAGATATATGGGCAGGATACCACGAGCAGTACTTC
>TRBV12-3/TRBV12-4|TRBJ1-1|.|.
CASSFMGNTEAFF
TGTGCCAGCAGTTTTATGGGGAACACTGAAGCTTTCTTT
>TRBV20-1|TRBJ2-2|.|TRBD1
CSVTGVYGELFF
TGCAGTGTGACAGGGGTTTACGGGGAGCTGTTTTTT
>TRBV7-9|TRBJ2-7|.|TRBD2
CASSLSIASGSSYEQYF
TGTGCCAGCAGCTTATCGATTGCTAGCGGGAGTTCATACGAGCAGTACTTC
>TRBV6-2/TRBV6-3|TRBJ1-2|.|TRBD1
CASSPGQGATENF
TGTGCCAGCAGTCCGGGACAGGGAGCGACGGAAAACTTC
>TRBV12-3/TRBV12-4|TRBJ1-1|once|.
CASTLPDTEAFF
TGTGCCAGCACACTCCCTGACACTGAAGCTTTCTTT
>TRBV7-9|TRBJ2-7|.|TRBD2
CASSIGTSGRAYEQYF
TGTGCCAGCAGCATTGGGACTAGCGGGAGGGCCTACGAGCAGTACTTC
>TRBV4-1|TRBJ1-4|few|.
CASSQSPGTVNEKLFF
TGCGCCAGCAGCCAATCTCCCGGGACTGTCAATGAAAAACTGTTTTTT
>TRBV7-9|TRBJ2-1|many|.
CASSLRGQRVGEQFF
TGTGCCAGCAGCCTCCGGGGCCAGCGGGTTGGTGAGCAGTTCTTC
>TRBV12-3/TRBV12-4|TRBJ2-5|.|TRBD2
CASSPTSGHGETQYF
TGTGCCAGCAGTCCGACTAGCGGCCACGGGGAGACCCAGTACTTC
>TRBV14|TRBJ2-7|.|.
CASSQAPRYGSYEQYF
TGTGCCAGCAGCCAAGCTCCGAGGTACGGCTCCTACGAGCAGTACTTC
>TRBV7-9|TRBJ1-5|.|.
CASSFTGSQPQHF
TGTGCCAGCAGCTTCACCGGGAGCCAGCCCCAGCATTTT
>TRBV20-1|TRBJ1-1|few|TRBD1
CSARRQGGTEAFF
TGCAGTGCTAGACGACAGGGAGGCACTGAAGCTTTCTTT
>TRBV6-6|TRBJ2-5|.|TRBD2
CASRPGLAVQETQYF
TGTGCCAGCAGACCGGGACTAGCGGTTCAAGAGACCCAGTACTTC
>TRBV7-2|TRBJ2-7|.|.
CASSLMGGGRSSYEQYF
TGTGCCAGCAGCTTAATGGGAGGTGGCAGGAGCTCCTACGAGCAGTACTTC
>TRBV19|TRBJ1-2|few|.
CASSMGGFGGYTF
TGTGCCAGTAGTATGGGAGGTTTTGGCGGCTACACCTTC
>TRBV12-3/TRBV12-4|TRBJ2-7|.|TRBD2
CASNWAGGSYNEQYF
TGTGCCAGCAACTGGGCGGGAGGCTCCTACAATGAGCAGTACTTC
>TRBV4-2|TRBJ2-2|.|TRBD2
CASSLSGTITGELFF
TGTGCCAGCAGCCTGTCCGGGACTATCACCGGGGAGCTGTTTTTT
>TRBV6-1|TRBJ1-3|many|.
CASSVHLGRGGNTIYF
TGTGCCAGCAGTGTACATCTGGGGCGAGGTGGAAACACCATATATTTT
>TRBV2|TRBJ2-2|few|.
CASRTGLLSTGELFF
TGTGCCAGCAGGACGGGACTCCTGAGCACCGGGGAGCTGTTTTTT
>TRBV7-8|TRBJ2-2|.|.
CASSYDGPNTGELFF
TGTGCCAGCAGCTACGACGGGCCAAACACCGGGGAGCTGTTTTTT
>TRBV6-1|TRBJ2-7|many|.
CASSGTASYEQYF
TGTGCCAGCAGTGGGACAGCCTCCTACGAGCAGTACTTC
>TRBV2|TRBJ2-7|few|.
CASSENPTGIHEQYF
TGTGCCAGCAGTGAAAACCCCACAGGGATCCACGAGCAGTACTTC
>TRBV18|TRBJ1-6|.|.
CASSPQNRDSPLHF
TGTGCCAGCTCACCACAGAACCGTGATTCACCCCTCCACTTT
>TRBV12-3/TRBV12-4|TRBJ1-2|.|.
CASRSDTYGYTF
TGTGCCAGCAGATCGGACACATATGGCTACACCTTC
>TRBV7-2|TRBJ1-5|few|.
CASSPAGYWPQHF
TGTGCCAGCAGCCCCGCAGGGTATTGGCCCCAGCATTTT
>TRBV7-2|TRBJ2-3|.|.
CASSTVGGTDTQYF
TGTGCCAGCAGTACCGTTGGGGGTACAGATACGCAGTATTTT
>TRBV5-1|TRBJ2-3|.|.
CASNPGDTTDTQYF
TGCGCCAGCAATCCGGGCGACACTACAGATACGCAGTATTTT
>TRBV7-2|TRBJ1-2|.|TRBD1
CASSLKLQGAFLYGYTF
TGTGCCAGCAGCTTAAAGCTACAGGGGGCATTTTTATATGGCTACACCTTC
>TRBV28|TRBJ2-3|few|TRBD2
CASSHLTSGGRTDTQYF
TGTGCCAGCAGCCACCTTACTAGCGGGGGGCGCACAGATACGCAGTATTTT
>TRBV11-1|TRBJ2-5|many|.
CASSLRPGPQETQYF
TGTGCCAGCAGCCTCCGTCCGGGACCTCAAGAGACCCAGTACTTC
>TRBV7-2|TRBJ2-5|many|TRBD2
CASSTGLAGGGTQYF
TGTGCCAGCAGCACGGGACTAGCGGGTGGTGGGACCCAGTACTTC
>TRBV5-4|TRBJ2-7|few|.
CASSQMGRVNEQYF
TGTGCCAGCAGCCAAATGGGCAGGGTCAACGAGCAGTACTTC
>TRBV20-1|TRBJ2-7|few|TRBD2
CSANGRPGDEQYF
TGCAGTGCTAACGGGAGGCCAGGAGACGAGCAGTACTTC
>TRBV7-2|TRBJ1-6|many|.
CASSLRTAHTPLHF
TGTGCCAGCAGCTTACGAACAGCCCACACACCCCTCCACTTT
>TRBV19|TRBJ2-3|few|TRBD1
CASSIRTGFDTQYF
TGTGCCAGTAGTATCCGGACAGGGTTCGATACGCAGTATTTT
>TRBV7-4|TRBJ1-3|.|.
CAIPVTPRNTIYF
TGTGCCATCCCCGTAACTCCCCGGAACACCATATATTTT
>TRBV7-9|TRBJ2-5|.|.
CASRGTQETQYF
TGTGCCAGCAGAGGGACCCAAGAGACCCAGTACTTC